The clone carrying this T cell receptor beta chain was detected many times. Its antigen is unidentified. These data originate in a study of response to subunit inactivated influenza vaccine. Regarding the study as a whole: Authors suggested seasonal influenza vaccinations each recruit few new T cells.

TCRdb independently ran MiXCR on the RT-PCR reads; one entry per CDR3 protein. Of about 830,000 distinct CDR3 sequences listed, approximately 17% are singletons. CDR1 and CDR2 (germline): GTSNPN, SVGIG (reference sequence). The CDR3 loop spans 12 amino acids. Trimming stripped 3 bases from V and 0 bases from J, with 6 bases between. The sequence was obtained from a man in his forties or fifties who received an inactivated influenza vaccine. Specimen: PBMCs from blood, collected 4 to 6 days after vaccination. The V and J genes are TRBV30 and TRBJ2-7; D not certain. The chain's CDR3 is CAWRDDSYEQYF. Here the CDR3 DNA reads TGTGCCTGGAGGGACGACTCCTACGAGCAGTACTTC.